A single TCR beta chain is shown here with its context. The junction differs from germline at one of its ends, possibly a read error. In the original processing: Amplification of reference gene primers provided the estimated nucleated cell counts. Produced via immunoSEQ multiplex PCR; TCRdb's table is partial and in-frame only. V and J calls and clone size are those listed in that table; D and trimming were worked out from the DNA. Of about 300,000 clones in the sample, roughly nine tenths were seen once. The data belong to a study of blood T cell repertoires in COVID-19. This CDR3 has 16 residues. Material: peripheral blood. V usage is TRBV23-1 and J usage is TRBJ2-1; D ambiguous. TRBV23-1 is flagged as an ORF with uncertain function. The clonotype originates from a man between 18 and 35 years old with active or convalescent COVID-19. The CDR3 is CANSLEPRTPYNEQFF. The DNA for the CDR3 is TGCGCCAACAGTTTAGAACCCCGTACTCCCTACAATGAGCAGTTCTTC.